This T cell receptor beta chain was sequenced during a study of sequential checkpoint blockade in melanoma. Study details: Arm A got nivolumab then ipilimumab; arm B the reverse, 1:1. Each arm's sequence ended with maintenance nivolumab.

Treatment here: randomized to nivolumab then ipilimumab (arm A) or the reverse (arm B). No patient had prior DNA-damaging chemotherapy. From thawed PBMCs, live CD3+CD8+ cells negative for CD19 and CD56 were sorted. Germline V gene data show CDR1 as SGHRS and CDR2 as YFSETQ. The CDR3 is 16 amino acids. V dropped 4 bases and J dropped 0 bases, with 14 bases sitting between them. Method: immunoSEQ multiplex PCR; TCRdb's copy keeps in-frame clones and lacks some. The sample shows some 20,000 clones, 82% of them seen only once. By sample share, this clone is large. This TCR came from a human donor with melanoma. The chain joins TRBV5-1 to TRBJ1-3; maybe TRBD1 (6 bases). The sample was CD8+ T cells sorted from blood (inferred from file names), taken from a patient given nivolumab and ipilimumab in sequence. The CDR3 loop is CASSPDSQSSGNTIYF. In nucleotides, the CDR3 is TGCGCCAGCAGCCCGGACAGTCAATCCTCTGGAAACACCATATATTTT.